The next 15 T cell receptor beta chains were all read from a single sample in a study of cytomegalovirus exposure and HLA in healthy donors. Researchers ran the PCR with 60 Vbeta and 13 Jbeta primers. Only in-frame clones appear in the TCRdb table, and some are missing; sequencing was by immunoSEQ multiplex PCR. The sample shows 140,000 to 150,000 clones, 76% of them seen only once. Sequenced: PBMCs. The receptor set was obtained from a woman aged 40 to 49 in good health and CMV-seronegative.

This clone has more than one count but fewer than ten. The chain uses TRBV6-5 and TRBJ2-1; D is unresolved. CDR1 is MNHEY and CDR2 is SVGAGI in the germline V gene. The V end lost 0 bases, the J end lost 8 bases, and 5 bases lay between the germline ends. The CDR3 covers 12 residues. The chain's CDR3 is CASSYSGDEQFF. The CDR3 nucleotides read TGTGCCAGCAGTTACTCGGGCGATGAGCAGTTCTTC.

The rearrangement joins TRBV7-9 to TRBJ1-1; D unresolved. Per germline, CDR1 SEHNR and CDR2 FQNEAQ (reference sequence). With 3 bases removed from V and 1 base from J, the gap between germline ends came to 6 bases. The CDR3 extends over 13 amino acids. CDR3 coding DNA: TGTGCCAGCAGCTTTGAGGAGAACACTGAAGCTTTCTTT. Translating gives CASSFEENTEAFF. The variable domain in full, with the rest retrieved from reference TRBV7-9 and TRBJ1-1, is DTGVSQNPRHKITKRGQNVTFRCDPISEHNRLYWYRQTLGQGPEFLTYFQNEAQLEKSRLLSDRFSAERPKGSFSTLEIQRTEQGDSAMYLCASSFEENTEAFFGQGTRLTVV.

This chain connects TRBV19 to TRBJ2-1, with D unresolved. The CDR3 runs to 13 residues. Germline V gene lookup returns CDR1 LNHDA and CDR2 SQIVND (reference sequence). Between the trimmed V and J ends, which lost 5 bases and 1 base, there was a span of 6 bases. The CDR3 DNA sequence: TGTGCCAGTAGTCGCCAGTCCTACAATGAGCAGTTCTTC. This translates into CASSRQSYNEQFF.

This clone has more than one count but fewer than ten. The J gene is TRBJ1-4, the V gene TRBV18; unclear D gene. V lost 5 bases and J 5 bases, leaving 9 bases between the germline ends. The CDR3 consists of 13 residues. Germline V gives CDR1 KGHSH, CDR2 LQKENI. The CDR3 protein is CASSTGINEKLFF. The CDR3, as DNA: TGTGCCAGCTCAACGGGGATCAATGAAAAACTGTTTTTT.

This clone is a singleton in its sample. This chain joins TRBV2 and TRBJ1-1, with 7 bases that match TRBD1. The J segment lost 3 bases and the V segment lost 6 bases, leaving 7 bases of the junction unmatched. This CDR3 comprises 14 residues. In germline, CDR1 is SNHLY, CDR2 FYNNEI. Here the CDR3 reads CASRTRGYHTEAFF. The DNA for the CDR3 is TGTGCCAGCAGGACCAGGGGGTATCACACTGAAGCTTTCTTT.

The gene calls are TRBV18 and TRBJ1-5, with D possibly TRBD1 on 6 matching bases. This CDR3 has 16 residues. V gave up 4 bases and J gave up 10 bases, with 23 bases separating them. Germline V CDR1 and CDR2: KGHSH, LQKENI. CDR3 residues: CASSRAGADRYSPQHF. The CDR3 nucleotides are TGTGCCAGCTCACGGGCGGGGGCGGACAGATACTCCCCCCAGCATTTT.

The chain combines TRBV19 with TRBJ1-1; 7 nucleotides align to TRBD1. The CDR3 sequence is 16 residues long. The V and J ends lost 5 bases and 3 bases, in that order; junction bases with no gene match: 12. Germline V gene data show CDR1 as LNHDA and CDR2 as SQIVND (reference sequence). DNA of the CDR3: TGTGCCAGTAGTCCCGGACAGGTATCGACGTACACTGAAGCTTTCTTT. Its protein is CASSPGQVSTYTEAFF. The full variable domain, with the rest looked up from reference TRBV19 and TRBJ1-1, is DGGITQSPKYLFRKEGQNVTLSCEQNLNHDAMYWYRQDPGQGLRLIYYSQIVNDFQKGDIAEGYSVSREKKESFPLTVTSAQKNPTAFYLCASSPGQVSTYTEAFFGQGTRLTVV.

This sequence joins TRBV10-3 and TRBJ1-2; 9 nucleotides align to TRBD1. Germline CDR1 is ENHRY and CDR2 is SYGVKD. V lost 8 bases, J lost 8 bases, and 6 bases stayed unmatched. The CDR3 runs to 12 residues. CDR3 nucleotides: TGTGCCATCCCGGGACAGGGAGGCGGCTACACCTTC. It codes for CAIPGQGGGYTF.

The chain couples TRBV6-5 to TRBJ1-1; the match to TRBD1 covers 8 bases. CDR1 MNHEY and CDR2 SVGAGI come from the germline V gene. The CDR3 length is 14 residues. V lost 7 bases and J lost 6; bases outside the gene matches: 10. The chain's CDR3 is CASTTGQGKAEAFF. In DNA, the CDR3 is TGTGCCAGCACCACTGGACAGGGTAAGGCTGAAGCTTTCTTT.

This chain uses TRBV25-1 with TRBJ2-7; possibly TRBD2 for D (7 bases). V lost 7 bases and J lost 3, with 22 bases in between. The CDR3 is made up of 16 amino acids. Germline values: CDR1 MGHDK, CDR2 SYGVNS. The CDR3 is CASNSREDSEFYEQYF. Here the CDR3 DNA reads TGTGCCAGCAACTCACGGGAGGACAGTGAATTCTACGAGCAGTACTTC.

The rearrangement links TRBV19 to TRBJ1-6; possibly TRBD1 for D (6 bases). Germline CDR1 is LNHDA and CDR2 is SQIVND (reference sequence). The CDR3 is made up of 15 amino acids. Trimming cost V 10 bases and J 7 bases, with 20 bases left between them. The CDR3: CATHPTAGENSPLHF. DNA of the CDR3: TGTGCCACCCACCCGACGGCAGGGGAGAATTCACCCCTCCACTTT.

A remark on this clone: Other DNA sequences within the sample encode an identical CDR3. The chain has TRBV28 and TRBJ1-2; 9 nucleotides agree with TRBD1. The trim removed 3 bases at V and 7 bases at J, leaving 12 bases unmatched. Germline loops: CDR1 MDHEN, CDR2 SYDVKM. The CDR3 covers 16 residues. The CDR3 loop is CASSFGDRGFRVGYTF. The CDR3 nucleotides read TGTGCCAGCAGTTTCGGCGACAGGGGGTTCCGAGTTGGCTACACCTTC.

As concerns this clone: Germline and junction disagree at one end, which may indicate a read error. V is TRBV7-9 and J is TRBJ2-7; TRBD2 agrees at 8 bases. The CDR3 totals 15 residues. Germline loops: CDR1 SEHNR, CDR2 FQNEAQ (reference sequence). The CDR3 nucleotides are TGTTCCAGCAGCTTATCAAGCGGGAGCTCCTACGAGCAGTACTTC. Translation: CSSSLSSGSSYEQYF.

This clone was counted between two and nine times. The chain combines TRBV19 with TRBJ2-1; 9 nucleotides align to TRBD2. Trimming at V came to 8 bases and at J to 5 bases, leaving 10 bases not matched to a gene. Germline V gives CDR1 LNHDA, CDR2 SQIVND (reference sequence). The CDR3 is made up of 15 amino acids. CDR3 loop: CASPIAGERHNEQFF. CDR3 DNA: TGTGCCAGTCCTATAGCGGGAGAAAGGCACAATGAGCAGTTCTTC. Full variable domain (outside the CDR3, taken from reference TRBV19 and TRBJ2-1): DGGITQSPKYLFRKEGQNVTLSCEQNLNHDAMYWYRQDPGQGLRLIYYSQIVNDFQKGDIAEGYSVSREKKESFPLTVTSAQKNPTAFYLCASPIAGERHNEQFFGPGTRLTVL.

This clone turned up a few times. This chain connects TRBV6-5 to TRBJ1-2, with D maybe TRBD1 (5 bases). The CDR3 is made up of 15 amino acids. Between the trimmed V and J ends, which lost 0 bases and 4 bases, there was a span of 12 bases. In germline, CDR1 is MNHEY, CDR2 SVGAGI. The CDR3 bases are TGTGCCAGCAGTTACTCCAGCAGGGAGGGCTATGGCTACACCTTC. Its translation is CASSYSSREGYGYTF.